Listed below are T cell receptor beta chains from one sample, sequenced in a study of Ad26.COV2.S vaccination and SARS-CoV-2 variants. Profiled with immunoSEQ multiplex PCR; TCRdb holds only in-frame clones, not every one. Here the sample spans hundreds of thousands of clones, about 90% being singletons. The source was peripheral blood, collected in a trial of Ad26.COV2.S vaccine versus placebo. All receptors come from a person aged 18 to 65 who received the Ad26.COV2.S COVID-19 vaccine or a placebo. Each CDR3 is given without its conserved first and last residue.

TRBV14	TRBJ2-1	ASSQDRLRTLNEQF
TRBV5-6	TRBJ1-2	ASSPNRGHYGYT
TRBV2	TRBJ1-5	ASRDRVGSNQPQH
TRBV5-1	TRBJ2-7	ASSLDGSETTYEQY
TRBV7-2	TRBJ1-2	ASSTAANYGYT
TRBV7-2	TRBJ2-1	ASSPRFREGYEQF
TRBV6-5	TRBJ1-1	ASRRSTEAF
TRBV9	TRBJ1-1	ASGEGTEAF
TRBV7-9	TRBJ1-1	ASSLALVTEAF
TRBV5-4	TRBJ2-3	ASSSGLAGVDTQY
TRBV7-9	TRBJ1-6	ASSLDLLSPLH
TRBV30	TRBJ1-1	ACTFVGLNTEAF
TRBV20-1	TRBJ1-1	SASEGTTEAF
TRBV5-1	TRBJ2-1	ASSLGRNEQF
TRBV5-6	TRBJ1-5	ASSRGTEPQH
TRBV19	TRBJ1-2	ASSMGQGLNYGYT
TRBV6-6	TRBJ2-7	ASSPKGQGLSYEQY
TRBV3-1/TRBV3-2	TRBJ2-7	ASSQEGSSYEQY
TRBV2	TRBJ2-1	ASSERPGSSEQF
TRBV10-2	TRBJ2-7	ASRLAGGPEQY
TRBV20-1	TRBJ2-7	SARGDSLFYEQY
TRBV24-1	TRBJ2-1	ATSDPGTSGLDEQF
TRBV2	TRBJ2-5	ASSDPGNEETQY
TRBV11-2	TRBJ2-2	ASRSRGKGSGELF
TRBV25-1	TRBJ2-1	ASSPGPTSGTQNEQF
TRBV30	TRBJ2-3	AWGFPDTQY
TRBV18	TRBJ2-7	ASSITGTSHEQY
TRBV6-1	TRBJ2-1	ASSEEKQF
TRBV19	TRBJ2-5	ASNDRGVETQY
TRBV3-1/TRBV3-2	TRBJ2-6	ASMGRRTSGANVLT
TRBV18	TRBJ2-7	ASSPRTAAYEQY
TRBV3-1/TRBV3-2	TRBJ2-3	ASSQQGGDTQY
TRBV10-3	TRBJ1-2	AISESGSYPGYT
TRBV10-3	TRBJ1-1	ATSTGILAEAF
TRBV20-1	TRBJ1-2	SASIRRGYT
TRBV9	TRBJ2-1	ASSVGGQFLYNEQF
TRBV28	TRBJ2-6	ASSSSGTGANVLT
TRBV15	TRBJ1-1	ATSRGRALFTEAF
TRBV4-2	TRBJ2-2	ASSLPGQASGELF
TRBV5-1	TRBJ2-7	ASSLLPGSSYEQY
TRBV27	TRBJ2-5	ASSSVQGKETQY
TRBV7-9	TRBJ2-3	ASSPFVGGPDTQY
TRBV3-1/TRBV3-2	TRBJ2-1	ASSQLAGREQF
TRBV5-1	TRBJ1-3	ASSSQGTDGNTIY
TRBV7-2	TRBJ2-3	ASSFGGQYAADTQY
TRBV30	TRBJ1-5	AWSVRGANQPQH